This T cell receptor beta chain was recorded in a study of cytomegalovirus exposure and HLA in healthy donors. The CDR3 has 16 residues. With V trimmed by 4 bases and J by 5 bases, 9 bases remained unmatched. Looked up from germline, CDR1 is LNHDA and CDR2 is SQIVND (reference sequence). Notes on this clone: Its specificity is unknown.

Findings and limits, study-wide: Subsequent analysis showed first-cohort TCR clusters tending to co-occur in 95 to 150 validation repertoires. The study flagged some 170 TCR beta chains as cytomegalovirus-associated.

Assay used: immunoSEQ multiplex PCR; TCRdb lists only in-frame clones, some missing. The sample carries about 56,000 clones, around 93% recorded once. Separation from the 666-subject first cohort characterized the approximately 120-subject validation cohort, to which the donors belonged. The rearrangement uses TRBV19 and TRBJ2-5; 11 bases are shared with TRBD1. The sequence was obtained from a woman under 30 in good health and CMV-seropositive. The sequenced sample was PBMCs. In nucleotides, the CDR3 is TGTGCCAGTAGTAGTCCGTGGACAGGGGGCGGGGAGACCCAGTACTTC. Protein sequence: CASSSPWTGGGETQYF.